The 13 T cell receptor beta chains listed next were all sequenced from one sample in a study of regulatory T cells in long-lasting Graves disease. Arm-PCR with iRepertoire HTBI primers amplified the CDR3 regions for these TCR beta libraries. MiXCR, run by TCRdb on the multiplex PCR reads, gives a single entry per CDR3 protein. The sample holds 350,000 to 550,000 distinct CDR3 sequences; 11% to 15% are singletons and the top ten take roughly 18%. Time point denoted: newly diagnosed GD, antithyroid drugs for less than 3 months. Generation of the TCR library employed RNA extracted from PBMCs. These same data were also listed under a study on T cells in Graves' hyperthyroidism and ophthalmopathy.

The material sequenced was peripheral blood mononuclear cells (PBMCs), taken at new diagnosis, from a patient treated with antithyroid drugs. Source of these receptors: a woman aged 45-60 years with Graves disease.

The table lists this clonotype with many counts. CDR3 DNA: TGTGCCAGCAGCTCAGATCAGGGGGCGATGAGCAATCAGCCCCAGCATTTT. It codes for CASSSDQGAMSNQPQHF. This rearrangement joins TRBV28 to TRBJ1-5; TRBD1 aligns across 8 bases. CDR1 MDHEN and CDR2 SYDVKM come from the germline V gene. The CDR3 extends over 17 amino acids. Trimming removed 6 bases from V and 1 base from J; junction bases left unmatched: 11.

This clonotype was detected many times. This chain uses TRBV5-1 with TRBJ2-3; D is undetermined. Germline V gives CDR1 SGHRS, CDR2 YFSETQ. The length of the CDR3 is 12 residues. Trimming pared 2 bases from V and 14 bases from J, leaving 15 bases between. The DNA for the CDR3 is TGCGCCAGCAGCTTCCCCGGCCCAAATACGTATTTT. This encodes CASSFPGPNTYF.

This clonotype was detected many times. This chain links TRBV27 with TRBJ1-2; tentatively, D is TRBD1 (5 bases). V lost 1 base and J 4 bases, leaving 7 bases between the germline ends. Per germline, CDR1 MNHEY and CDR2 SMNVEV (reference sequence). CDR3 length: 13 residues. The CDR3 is CASSLYQGYGYTF. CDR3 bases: TGTGCCAGCAGTTTATATCAGGGCTATGGCTACACCTTC.

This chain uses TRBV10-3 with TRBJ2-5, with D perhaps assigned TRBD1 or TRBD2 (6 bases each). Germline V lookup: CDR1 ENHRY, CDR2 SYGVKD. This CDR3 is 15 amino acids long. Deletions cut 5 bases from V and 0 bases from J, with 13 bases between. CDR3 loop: CAISQQGLDQETQYF. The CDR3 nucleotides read TGTGCCATCAGTCAACAGGGACTGGACCAAGAGACCCAGTACTTC.

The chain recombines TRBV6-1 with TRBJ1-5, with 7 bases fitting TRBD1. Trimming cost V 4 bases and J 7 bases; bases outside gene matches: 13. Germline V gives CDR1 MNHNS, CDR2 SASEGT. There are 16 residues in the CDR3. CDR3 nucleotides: TGTGCCAGCAGTGTGGGGTGGACAGGTGATGCGCAGCCCCAGCATTTT. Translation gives CASSVGWTGDAQPQHF.

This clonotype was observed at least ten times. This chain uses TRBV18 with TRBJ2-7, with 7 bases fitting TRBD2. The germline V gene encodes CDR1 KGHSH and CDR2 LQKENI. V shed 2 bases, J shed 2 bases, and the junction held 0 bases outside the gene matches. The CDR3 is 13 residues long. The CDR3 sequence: CASSPTSAYEQYF. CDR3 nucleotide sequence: TGTGCCAGCTCACCAACTAGCGCCTACGAGCAGTACTTC.

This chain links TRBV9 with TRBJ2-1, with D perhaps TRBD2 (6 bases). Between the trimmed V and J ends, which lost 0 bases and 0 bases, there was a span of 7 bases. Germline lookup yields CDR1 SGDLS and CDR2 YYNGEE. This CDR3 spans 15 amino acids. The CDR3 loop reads CASSVGGISYNEQFF. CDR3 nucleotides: TGTGCCAGCAGCGTAGGCGGGATCTCCTACAATGAGCAGTTCTTC.

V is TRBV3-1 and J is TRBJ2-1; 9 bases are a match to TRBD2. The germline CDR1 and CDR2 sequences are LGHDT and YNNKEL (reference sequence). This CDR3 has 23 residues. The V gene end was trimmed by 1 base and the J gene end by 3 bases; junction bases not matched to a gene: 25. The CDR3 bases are TGTGCCAGCAGCCAAGGCGGGAGGGGTTATTCCTCATCACCTACAGCACGCTACAATGAGCAGTTCTTC. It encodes CASSQGGRGYSSSPTARYNEQFF.

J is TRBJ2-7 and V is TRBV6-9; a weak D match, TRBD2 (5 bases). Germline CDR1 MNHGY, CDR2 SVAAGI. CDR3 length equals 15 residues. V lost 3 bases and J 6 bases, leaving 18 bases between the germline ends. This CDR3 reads CASSYAGPLDSEQYF. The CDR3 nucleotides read TGTGCCAGCAGTTACGCCGGGCCCCTGGACTCCGAGCAGTACTTC.

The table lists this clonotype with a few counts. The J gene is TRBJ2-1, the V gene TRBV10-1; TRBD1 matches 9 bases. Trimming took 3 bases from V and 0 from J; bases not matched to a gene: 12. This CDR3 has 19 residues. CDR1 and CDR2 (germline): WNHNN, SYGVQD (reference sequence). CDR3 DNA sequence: TGCGCCAGCAGTGATGTAGGGACAGGGACGGGAAGCTCCTACAATGAGCAGTTCTTC. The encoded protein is CASSDVGTGTGSSYNEQFF.

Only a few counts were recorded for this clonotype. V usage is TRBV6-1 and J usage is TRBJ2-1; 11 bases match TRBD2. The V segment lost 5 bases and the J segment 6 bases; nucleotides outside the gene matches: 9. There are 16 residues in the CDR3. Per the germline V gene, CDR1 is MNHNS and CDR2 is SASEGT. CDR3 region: CASSPRLAGRVNEQFF. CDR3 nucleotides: TGTGCCAGCAGTCCCCGACTAGCGGGGAGGGTCAATGAGCAGTTCTTC.

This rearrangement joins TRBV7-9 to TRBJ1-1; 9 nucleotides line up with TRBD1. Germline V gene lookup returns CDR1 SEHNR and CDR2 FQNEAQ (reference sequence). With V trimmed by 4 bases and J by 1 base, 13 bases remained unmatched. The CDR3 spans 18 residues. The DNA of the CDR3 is TGTGCCAGCAGCTCTAGCCGAGGACAGGGGTTAGGGAACACTGAAGCTTTCTTT. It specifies CASSSSRGQGLGNTEAFF.

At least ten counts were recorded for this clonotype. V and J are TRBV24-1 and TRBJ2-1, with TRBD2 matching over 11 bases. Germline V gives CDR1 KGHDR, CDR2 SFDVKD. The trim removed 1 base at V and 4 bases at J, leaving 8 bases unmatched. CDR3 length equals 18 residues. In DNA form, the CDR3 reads TGTGCCACCAGTGATTTCGGGACTAGCGGACGATCATACAATGAGCAGTTCTTC. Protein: CATSDFGTSGRSYNEQFF.